This TCR beta chain is from a study of T cells in Graves' hyperthyroidism and ophthalmopathy. Findings of the study overall: A median 6.5 months before onset, the model predicted ophthalmopathy. Appearing also in blood were most of the thyroid clonotypes expanded above 0.001. Classification by a 13 V-J model distinguished ophthalmopathy from stable hyperthyroidism.

In this sample, this clonotype turned up many times. The antigen is not known. Individuals with ophthalmopathy presented a Clinical Activity Score of at least 3, a NOSPECS grade of at least 4 and a duration under 3 months. Authors of the study amplified TCR beta CDR3 regions from RNA transcripts. First-round RT-PCR of the TCR CDR3 relied on the HTBI primer set. Each CDR3 protein gets one entry after TCRdb re-called the multiplex PCR reads with MiXCR. The sample carries 250,000 to 400,000 distinct CDR3 sequences, approximately 15% recorded once. What was sequenced was blood. This clonotype was obtained from a woman between 40 and 50 years old with Graves' ophthalmopathy.

The CDR3 DNA reads as TGTGCCAGCAGTTTGGGAGGACTAGCGGCAGACACCGGGGAGCTGTTTTTT. Protein product: CASSLGGLAADTGELFF. This rearrangement joins TRBV27 to TRBJ2-2; 10 bases are a match to TRBD2. Trimming took 3 bases from V and 3 from J; bases not matched to a gene: 7. Germline V CDR1 and CDR2: MNHEY, SMNVEV (reference sequence). The CDR3 has 17 amino acids.